This T cell receptor beta chain was profiled in a study of glioma-infiltrating T cells after dendritic cell vaccination. Study at large: Autologous tumor lysate was loaded overnight onto monocyte-derived dendritic cells grown 6 to 7 days with IL-4 and GM-CSF.

Isocitrate dehydrogenase mutation was absent in all glioblastoma patients. Worth noting for this clone: Its target is not known.

The study's findings and limits: Longer survival after dendritic cell vaccination followed higher pretreatment TIL content.

The immunoSEQ assay amplified TCRB CDR3 from up to 2 ug DNA. The protocol was immunoSEQ multiplex PCR, while the TCRdb copy is restricted to in-frame clones and leaves out a portion. The repertoire holds roughly 82,000 clones, with roughly 90% as singletons. This CDR3 comprises 16 residues. Trimming cost V 0 bases and J 7 bases; bases outside gene matches: 11. CDR1 and CDR2 (germline): SGHRS, YFSETQ. This clonotype originated in a human donor with glioblastoma. The specimen was blood, collected before dendritic cell vaccination. The chain joins TRBV5-1 to TRBJ1-2, with 8 bases fitting TRBD1. In DNA form, the CDR3 reads TGCGCCAGCAGCTTGGGGACAGGGCTTAGTATAGTTGGCTACACCTTC. Translated, it gives CASSLGTGLSIVGYTF. The full variable domain, completed using reference TRBV5-1 and TRBJ1-2, is KAGVTQTPRYLIKTRGQQVTLSCSPISGHRSVSWYQQTPGQGLQFLFEYFSETQRNKGNFPGRFSGRQFSNSRSEMNVSTLELGDSALYLCASSLGTGLSIVGYTFGSGTRLTVV.